The source of this T cell receptor beta chain is a study of monozygotic twins with inflammatory bowel disease. TCRdb reprocessed the 5' RACE reads, keeping one entry per CDR3 protein, no DNA. The table for this sample gives over 200,000 distinct CDR3 sequences. The CDR3 runs to 15 residues. The germline CDR1 and CDR2 sequences are SGHTA and FQGNSA. To note about this clonotype: The target antigen is unknown.

Regarding the study as a whole: Distinction of different T cell subtypes was not possible. Compared with healthy twins, IBD patients shared fewer clonotypes with others, especially with disease activity. A single strong clonotype or signal linked to IBD was not supported.

The sequencing input was blood. The clonotype originates from a human donor with ulcerative colitis or Crohn's disease, or a healthy co-twin of an affected twin (not recorded which). The J gene is TRBJ2-3, the V gene TRBV7-2. CDR3: CASNLDTYSTDTQYF.